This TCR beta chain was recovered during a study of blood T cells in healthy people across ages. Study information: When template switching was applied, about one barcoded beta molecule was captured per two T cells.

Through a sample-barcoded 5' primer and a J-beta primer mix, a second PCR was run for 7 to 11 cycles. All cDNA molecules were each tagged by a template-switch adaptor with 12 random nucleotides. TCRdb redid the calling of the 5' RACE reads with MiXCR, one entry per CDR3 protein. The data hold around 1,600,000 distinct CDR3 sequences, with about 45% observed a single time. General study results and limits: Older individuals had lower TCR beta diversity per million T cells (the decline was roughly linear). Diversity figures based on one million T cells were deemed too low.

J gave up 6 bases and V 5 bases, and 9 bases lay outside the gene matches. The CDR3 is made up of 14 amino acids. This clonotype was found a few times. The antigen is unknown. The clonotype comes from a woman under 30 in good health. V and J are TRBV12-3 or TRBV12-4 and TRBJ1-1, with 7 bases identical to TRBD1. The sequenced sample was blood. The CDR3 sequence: CASSPQGVGAEAFF. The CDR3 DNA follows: TGTGCCAGCAGTCCTCAGGGGGTGGGGGCTGAAGCTTTCTTT.